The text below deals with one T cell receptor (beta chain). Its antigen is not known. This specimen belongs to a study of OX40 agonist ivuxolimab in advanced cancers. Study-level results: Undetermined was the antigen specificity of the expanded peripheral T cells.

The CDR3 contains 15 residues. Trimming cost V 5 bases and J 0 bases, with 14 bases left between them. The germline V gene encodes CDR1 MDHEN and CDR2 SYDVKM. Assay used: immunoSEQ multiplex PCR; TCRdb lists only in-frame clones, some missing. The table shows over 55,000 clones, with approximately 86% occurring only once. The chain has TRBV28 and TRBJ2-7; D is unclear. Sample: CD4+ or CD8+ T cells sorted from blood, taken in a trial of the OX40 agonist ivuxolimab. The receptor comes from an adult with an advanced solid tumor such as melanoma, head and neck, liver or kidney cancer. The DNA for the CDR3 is TGTGCCAGCAGTCCTCCCAGATCTTCCTCCTACGAGCAGTACTTC. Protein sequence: CASSPPRSSSYEQYF.